Sequencing of this TCR beta chain was carried out in a study of cytomegalovirus exposure and HLA in healthy donors. Looking at the study overall: When over 300 donors were genotyped, approximately 81% of them were found to fall in the Caucasian-associated ancestry cluster. General study findings and limits: Cytomegalovirus association was listed for about 160 TCR beta chains.

The germline V gene has CDR1 KGHSH and CDR2 LQKENI. The V and J ends lost 0 bases and 11 bases respectively, with 14 bases between them. The CDR3 consists of 14 residues. Samples came from healthy bone marrow donors. Each donor was nominally healthy when sampled (though unrecorded immune exposures were likely). As for this clone: The antigen remains unidentified.

Primers: 60 Vbeta forward and 13 Jbeta reverse. Profiling relied on immunoSEQ multiplex PCR, and the TCRdb table lists in-frame clones only, not all of them. This sample yields 150,000 to 200,000 clones, of which 60% to 80% are seen a single time; approximately 13% belongs to the top ten. The sequenced sample consisted of PBMCs. The TCR was taken from a woman aged 50 to 60 in good health and CMV-seropositive. The chain employs TRBV18 and TRBJ1-3, with D perhaps matching TRBD1 (6 bases). Here the CDR3 reads CASSPPPDAGAIYF. Written as DNA, the CDR3 is TGTGCCAGCTCACCACCTCCGGACGCAGGGGCCATATATTTT.